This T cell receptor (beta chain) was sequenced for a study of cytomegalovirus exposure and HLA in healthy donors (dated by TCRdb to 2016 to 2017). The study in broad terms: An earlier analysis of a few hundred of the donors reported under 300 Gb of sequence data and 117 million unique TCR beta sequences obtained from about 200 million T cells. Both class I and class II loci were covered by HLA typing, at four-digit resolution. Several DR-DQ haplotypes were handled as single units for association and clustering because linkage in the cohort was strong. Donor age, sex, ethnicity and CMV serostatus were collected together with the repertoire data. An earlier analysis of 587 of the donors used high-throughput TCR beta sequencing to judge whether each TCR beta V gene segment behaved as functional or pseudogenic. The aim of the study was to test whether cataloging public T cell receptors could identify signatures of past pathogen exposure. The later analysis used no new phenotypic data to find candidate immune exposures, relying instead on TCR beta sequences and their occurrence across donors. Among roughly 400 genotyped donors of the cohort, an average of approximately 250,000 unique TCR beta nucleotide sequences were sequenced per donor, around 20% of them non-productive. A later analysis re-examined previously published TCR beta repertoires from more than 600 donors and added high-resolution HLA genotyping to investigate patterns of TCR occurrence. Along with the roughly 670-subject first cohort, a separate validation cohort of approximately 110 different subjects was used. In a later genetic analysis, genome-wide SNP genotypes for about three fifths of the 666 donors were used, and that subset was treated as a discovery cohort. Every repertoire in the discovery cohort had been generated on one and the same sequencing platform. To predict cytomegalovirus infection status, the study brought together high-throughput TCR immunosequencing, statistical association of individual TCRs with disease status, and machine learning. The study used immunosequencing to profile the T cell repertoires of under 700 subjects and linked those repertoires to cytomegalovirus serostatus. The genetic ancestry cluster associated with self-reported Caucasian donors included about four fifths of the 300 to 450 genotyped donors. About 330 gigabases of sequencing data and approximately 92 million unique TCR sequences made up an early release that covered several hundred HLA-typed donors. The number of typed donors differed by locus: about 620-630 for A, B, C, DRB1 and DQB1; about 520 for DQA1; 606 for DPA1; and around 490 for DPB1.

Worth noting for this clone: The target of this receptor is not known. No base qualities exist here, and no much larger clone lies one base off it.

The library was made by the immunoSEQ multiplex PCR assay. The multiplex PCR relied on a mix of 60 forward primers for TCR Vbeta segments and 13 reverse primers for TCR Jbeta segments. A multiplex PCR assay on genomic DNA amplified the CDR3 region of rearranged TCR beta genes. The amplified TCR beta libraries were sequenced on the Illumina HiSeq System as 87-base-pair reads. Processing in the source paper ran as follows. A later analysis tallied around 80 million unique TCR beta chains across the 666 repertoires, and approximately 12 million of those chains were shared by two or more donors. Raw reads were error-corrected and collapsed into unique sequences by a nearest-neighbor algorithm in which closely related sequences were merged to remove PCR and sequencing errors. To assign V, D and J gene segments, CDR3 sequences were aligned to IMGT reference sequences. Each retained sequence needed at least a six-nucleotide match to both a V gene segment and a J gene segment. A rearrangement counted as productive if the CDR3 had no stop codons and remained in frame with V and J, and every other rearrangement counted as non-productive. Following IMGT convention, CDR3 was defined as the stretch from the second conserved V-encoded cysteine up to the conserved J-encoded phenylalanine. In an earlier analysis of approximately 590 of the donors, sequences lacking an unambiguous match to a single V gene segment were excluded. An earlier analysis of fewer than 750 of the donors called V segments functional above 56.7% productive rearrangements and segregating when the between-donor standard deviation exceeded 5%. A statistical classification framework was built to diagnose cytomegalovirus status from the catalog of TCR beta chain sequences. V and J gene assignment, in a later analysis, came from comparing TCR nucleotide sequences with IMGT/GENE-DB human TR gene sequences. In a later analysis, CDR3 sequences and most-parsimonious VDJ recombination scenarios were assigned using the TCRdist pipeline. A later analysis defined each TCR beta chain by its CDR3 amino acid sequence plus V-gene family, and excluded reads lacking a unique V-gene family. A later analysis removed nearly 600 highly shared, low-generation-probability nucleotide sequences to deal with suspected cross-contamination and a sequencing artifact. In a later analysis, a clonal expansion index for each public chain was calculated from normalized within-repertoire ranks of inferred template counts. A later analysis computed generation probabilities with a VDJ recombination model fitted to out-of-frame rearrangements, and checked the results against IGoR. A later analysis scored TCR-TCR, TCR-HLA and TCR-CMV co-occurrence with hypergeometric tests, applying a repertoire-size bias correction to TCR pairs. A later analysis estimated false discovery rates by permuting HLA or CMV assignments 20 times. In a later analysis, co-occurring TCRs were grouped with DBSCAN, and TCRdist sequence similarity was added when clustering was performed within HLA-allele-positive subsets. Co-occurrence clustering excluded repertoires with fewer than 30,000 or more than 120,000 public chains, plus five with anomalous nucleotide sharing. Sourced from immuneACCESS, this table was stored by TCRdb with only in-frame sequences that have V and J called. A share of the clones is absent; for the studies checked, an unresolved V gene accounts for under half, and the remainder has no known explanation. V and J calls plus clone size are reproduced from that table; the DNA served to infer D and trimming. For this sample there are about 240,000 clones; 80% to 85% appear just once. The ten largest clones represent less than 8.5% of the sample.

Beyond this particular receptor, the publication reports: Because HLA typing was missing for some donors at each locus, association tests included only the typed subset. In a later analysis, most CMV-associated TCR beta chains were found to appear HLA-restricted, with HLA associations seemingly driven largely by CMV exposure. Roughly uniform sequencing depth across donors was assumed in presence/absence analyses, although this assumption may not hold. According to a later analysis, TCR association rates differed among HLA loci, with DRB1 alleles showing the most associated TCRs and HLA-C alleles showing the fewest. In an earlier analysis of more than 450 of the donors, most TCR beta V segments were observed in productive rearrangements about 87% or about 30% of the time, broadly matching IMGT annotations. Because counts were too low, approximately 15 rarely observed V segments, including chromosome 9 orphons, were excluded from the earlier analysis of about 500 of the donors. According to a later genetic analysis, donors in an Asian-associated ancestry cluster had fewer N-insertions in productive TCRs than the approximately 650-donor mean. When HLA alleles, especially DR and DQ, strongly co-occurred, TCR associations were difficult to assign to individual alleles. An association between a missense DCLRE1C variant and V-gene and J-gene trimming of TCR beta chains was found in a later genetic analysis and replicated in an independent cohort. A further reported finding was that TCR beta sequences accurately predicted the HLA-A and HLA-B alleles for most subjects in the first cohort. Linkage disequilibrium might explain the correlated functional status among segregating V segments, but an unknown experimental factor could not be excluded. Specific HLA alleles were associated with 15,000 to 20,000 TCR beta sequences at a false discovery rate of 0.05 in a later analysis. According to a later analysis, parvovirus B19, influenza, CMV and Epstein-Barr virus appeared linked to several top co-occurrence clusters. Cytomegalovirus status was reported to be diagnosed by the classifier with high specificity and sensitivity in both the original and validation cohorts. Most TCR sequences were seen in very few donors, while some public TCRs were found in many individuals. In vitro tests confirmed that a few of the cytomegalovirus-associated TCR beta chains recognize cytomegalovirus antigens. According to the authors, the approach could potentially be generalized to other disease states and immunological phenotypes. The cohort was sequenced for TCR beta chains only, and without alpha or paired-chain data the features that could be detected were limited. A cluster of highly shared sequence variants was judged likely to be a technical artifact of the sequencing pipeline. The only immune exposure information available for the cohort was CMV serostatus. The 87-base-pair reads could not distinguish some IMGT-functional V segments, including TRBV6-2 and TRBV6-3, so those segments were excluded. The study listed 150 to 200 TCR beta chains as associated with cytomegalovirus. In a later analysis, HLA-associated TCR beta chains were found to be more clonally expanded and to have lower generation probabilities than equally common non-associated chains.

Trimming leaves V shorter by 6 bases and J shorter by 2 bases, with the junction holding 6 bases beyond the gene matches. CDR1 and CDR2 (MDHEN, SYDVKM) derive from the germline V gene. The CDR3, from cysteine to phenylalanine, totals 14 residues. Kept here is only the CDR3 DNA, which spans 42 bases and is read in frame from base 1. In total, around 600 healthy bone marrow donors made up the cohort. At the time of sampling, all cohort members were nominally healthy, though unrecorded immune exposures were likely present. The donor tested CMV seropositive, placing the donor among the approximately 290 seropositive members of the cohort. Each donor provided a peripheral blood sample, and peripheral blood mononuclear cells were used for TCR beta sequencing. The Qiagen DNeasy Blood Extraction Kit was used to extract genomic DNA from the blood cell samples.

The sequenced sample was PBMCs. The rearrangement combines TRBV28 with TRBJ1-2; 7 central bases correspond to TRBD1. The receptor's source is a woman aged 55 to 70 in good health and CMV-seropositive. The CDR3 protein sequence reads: CASSPGGGNYGYTF. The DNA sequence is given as TGTGCCAGCAGCCCAGGGGGAGGAAACTATGGCTACACCTTC.